This TCR beta chain emerged from a study of T-cell memory formation after mild COVID-19. Overall study context: Clusters were largely donor specific. Findings and caveats of the study: Chiefly within CM and EM were the contracting CD4+ clones; CD8+ ones were within EMRA. Cross-reactive memory seemingly joined, as some responding clones were found in pre-infection memory.

Regarding this clonotype: Its specificity is not known.

The CDR3 runs 15 residues. V was trimmed by 1 base and J by 4 bases, leaving 13 bases between them. Germline values: CDR1 LGHDT, CDR2 YNNKEL (reference sequence). TCRalpha and TCRbeta libraries used 5'RACE with constant-segment primers and UMIs. From the 5' RACE reads, TCRdb called clonotypes with MiXCR, one entry per CDR3 protein. The data show about 560,000 distinct CDR3 sequences, roughly 18% seen once. J is TRBJ2-5 and V is TRBV3-1, with D perhaps TRBD2 (6 bases). Sample: PBMCs or a T cell subset sorted from them (not recorded which). This TCR derives from an adult woman who had mild COVID-19 (a few samples of this study predate the infection). Cell type and time point are not known. CDR3 residues: CASSQVAGLIETQYF. DNA for the CDR3: TGTGCCAGCAGCCAAGTTGCGGGGCTGATAGAGACCCAGTACTTC.